The clone carrying this TCR beta chain has only a few counts. The authors' processing: How many nucleated cells were present was estimated from reference gene primer amplification. TCRdb's copy holds only in-frame clones and misses some; the assay was immunoSEQ multiplex PCR. For V, J and clone size, that table is used; D and trimming come from the DNA. The sample lists tens of thousands of clones, around 90% occurring once. These data are taken from a study of blood T cell repertoires in COVID-19. About the research overall: The United States, Italy and Spain supplied acute and convalescent COVID-19 samples. Nucleic acid was either cDNA or gDNA, and it came from T cells, B-cell-depleted T cells, or PBMCs.

Germline V gene sequence: CDR1 SGHKS, CDR2 YYEKEE (reference sequence). The ends lost 5 bases at V and 7 bases at J; junction bases unmatched: 4. The CDR3 covers 13 residues. The V and J genes are TRBV5-5 and TRBJ2-7; TRBD1 matches at 12 bases. Material: peripheral blood. This receptor was taken from a man aged 60-69 years with acute or convalescent COVID-19. CDR3 coding DNA: TGTGCCAGCAGGGGACAGGGGGCGTGGGAGCAGTACTTC. This codes for CASRGQGAWEQYF.